One and the same sample provided the 30 T cell receptor beta chains below, sequenced in a study of shared clonotypes between healthy human individuals. Method: immunoSEQ multiplex PCR; TCRdb's copy keeps in-frame clones and lacks some. This sample carries over 100,000 clones, roughly 70% of them seen once, and the ten largest clones take roughly 24%. The source material was memory CD8+ T cells sorted from blood. Subset given: CD45RO+ cells pooled with CCR7-negative TemRA cells. These receptors were taken from a woman aged 25 to 39 in good health.

This clone was picked up a small number of times. This sequence joins TRBV27 and TRBJ1-1, with no clear D. This CDR3 contains 15 residues. CDR1 MNHEY and CDR2 SMNVEV come from the germline V gene (reference sequence). V lost 2 bases, J lost 3 bases, and 13 bases lay in between. The CDR3 DNA reads TGTGCCAGCAGTTTAGAGCCTAGCGGGGACACTGAAGCTTTCTTT. This gives the protein CASSLEPSGDTEAFF.

This clone was observed once. The rearrangement links TRBV10-1 to TRBJ2-5; 9 nucleotides agree with TRBD2. Per the germline V gene, CDR1 is WNHNN and CDR2 is SYGVQD (reference sequence). CDR3 length: 15 residues. With V trimmed by 9 bases and J by 5 bases, 13 bases remained unmatched. CDR3 DNA sequence: TGCGCCAGTCCCCGACGGGGACTAGCTCCGGAGACCCAGTACTTC. Amino acid sequence: CASPRRGLAPETQYF.

The chain couples TRBV28 to TRBJ2-1; 8 nucleotides agree with TRBD2. J gave up 15 bases and V 3 bases, and 4 bases lay outside the gene matches. Per germline, CDR1 MDHEN and CDR2 SYDVKM. This CDR3 is 11 amino acids long. CDR3 sequence (DNA): TGTGCCAGCAGTTTCGGGAGGGCGGGGTTCTTC. Protein: CASSFGRAGFF.

The chain combines TRBV6-1 with TRBJ1-1; a possible D gene is TRBD1 (6 bases). Per germline, CDR1 MNHNS and CDR2 SASEGT. CDR3 length: 14 residues. The V gene lost 1 base and the J gene lost 5 bases, with 11 bases spanning the gap. The CDR3 nucleotides read TGTGCCAGCAGTGAAGGGAGGGGGGGGACTGAAGCTTTCTTT. This codes for CASSEGRGGTEAFF.

The chain has TRBV25-1 and TRBJ2-7; D gene unclear. Germline loops: CDR1 MGHDK, CDR2 SYGVNS. There are 11 residues in the CDR3. V was shortened by 4 bases and J by 3 bases, with 4 bases between the two germline ends. The CDR3 nucleotides read TGTGCCAGCAGTGCAGGCTACGAGCAGTACTTC. Translating gives CASSAGYEQYF.

The chain combines TRBV6-6 with TRBJ1-2; D is perhaps TRBD1 (5 bases). From germline, CDR1 is MNHNY and CDR2 SVGAGI (reference sequence). V lost 0 bases and J 6 bases, leaving 14 bases between the germline ends. This CDR3 is built from 15 residues. The CDR3 nucleotides read TGTGCCAGCAGTTACTCGAGAGGTGGAGGGGATGGCTACACCTTC. Translating gives CASSYSRGGGDGYTF.

The CDR3 DNA sequence: TGTGCCAGTAGTCTTTCTATGAACACTGAAGCTTTCTTT. This encodes CASSLSMNTEAFF. The rearrangement links TRBV19 to TRBJ1-1; D is uncertain. Germline loops: CDR1 LNHDA, CDR2 SQIVND (reference sequence). This CDR3 contains 13 residues. Trimming took 5 bases from V and 0 from J, leaving 7 bases between them.

This chain uses TRBV6-5 with TRBJ2-2, with TRBD1 identical over 8 bases. Germline values: CDR1 MNHEY, CDR2 SVGAGI. After removal of 6 bases from V and 3 bases from J, the junction contained 6 bases not matched to a gene. The length of the CDR3 is 15 residues. The DNA for the CDR3 is TGTGCCAGCAGCCCCGGGACAGGCGACACCGGGGAGCTGTTTTTT. Protein product: CASSPGTGDTGELFF.

This clone has ten or more counts. The rearrangement links TRBV7-2 to TRBJ2-7, with 8 bases that match TRBD2. Germline trimming cut 3 bases from V and 2 bases from J; bases unmatched to any gene: 9. This CDR3 spans 16 amino acids. Germline CDR1 reads SGHTA; CDR2 reads FQGNSA. The CDR3 DNA reads as TGTGCCAGCAGCTTGACGGGGGGGACGCCTCCCTACGAGCAGTACTTC. As protein: CASSLTGGTPPYEQYF. The full variable domain, its missing parts supplied by reference TRBV7-2 and TRBJ2-7, is GAGVSQSPSNKVTEKGKDVELRCDPISGHTALYWYRQSLGQGLEFLIYFQGNSAPDKSGLPSDRFSAERTGGSVSTLTIQRTQQEDSAVYLCASSLTGGTPPYEQYFGPGTRLTVT.

The rearrangement uses TRBV7-9 and TRBJ2-3; D might be TRBD1 (5 bases). CDR1 SEHNR and CDR2 FQNEAQ come from the germline V gene (reference sequence). V was clipped by 1 base and J by 2 bases, with 13 bases between them. CDR3 length equals 16 residues. The CDR3 loop reads CASSLVQGKYTDTQYF. The CDR3 nucleotides are TGTGCCAGCAGCTTAGTCCAGGGAAAGTACACAGATACGCAGTATTTT. The whole variable domain, filled in from reference TRBV7-9 and TRBJ2-3, reads DTGVSQNPRHKITKRGQNVTFRCDPISEHNRLYWYRQTLGQGPEFLTYFQNEAQLEKSRLLSDRFSAERPKGSFSTLEIQRTEQGDSAMYLCASSLVQGKYTDTQYFGPGTRLTVL.

This clone turned up a few times. J is TRBJ2-2 and V is TRBV30, with TRBD1 matching 8 bases. The CDR3 has 13 residues. Germline lookup yields CDR1 GTSNPN and CDR2 SVGIG (reference sequence). V dropped 5 bases and J dropped 3; count of bases not matched to a gene: 2. The CDR3 protein is CAWGTGHTGELFF. The CDR3 DNA sequence: TGTGCCTGGGGGACAGGACACACCGGGGAGCTGTTTTTT.

V usage is TRBV28 and J usage is TRBJ2-1, with 8 bases that match TRBD2. The CDR3 covers 15 residues. The junction had 9 bases not matched to a gene; V was cut back by 3 bases and J by 8 bases. Germline V CDR1 and CDR2: MDHEN, SYDVKM. The DNA for the CDR3 is TGTGCCAGCAGTTTTCCGGCGACTAGCGAGGATGAGCAGTTCTTC. Encoded protein: CASSFPATSEDEQFF.

The J gene is TRBJ2-7, the V gene TRBV29-1; D unresolved. Trimming left V 4 bases short and J 0 bases short, with 10 bases between. The CDR3 is 13 amino acids. Germline CDR1 and CDR2: SQVTM and ANQGSEA. The CDR3 sequence is CSVVGPTSYEQYF. Written as DNA, the CDR3 is TGCAGCGTTGTAGGGCCCACCTCCTACGAGCAGTACTTC.

This chain connects TRBV5-1 to TRBJ2-1, with 7 bases aligning to TRBD2. V lost 4 bases, J lost 0 bases, and 7 bases stayed unmatched. The V gene's germline CDR1 is SGHRS and CDR2 YFSETQ. CDR3 length: 16 amino acids. This CDR3 reads CASSIFSGSSYNEQFF. CDR3 nucleotides: TGCGCCAGCAGCATCTTTAGCGGGTCCTCCTACAATGAGCAGTTCTTC.

The chain uses TRBV19 and TRBJ1-1; 7 positions match TRBD1. Germline V CDR1 and CDR2: LNHDA, SQIVND (reference sequence). V shed 5 bases and J 6 bases; nucleotides not matched to a gene: 9. This CDR3 comprises 14 residues. The CDR3 sequence is CASSLGGGFSEAFF. CDR3 sequence (DNA): TGTGCCAGTAGTTTGGGAGGGGGCTTCTCTGAAGCTTTCTTT.

The chain is built from TRBV28 and TRBJ2-4; 7 bases match TRBD1. Germline V gene sequence: CDR1 MDHEN, CDR2 SYDVKM. The V and J ends lost 5 bases and 6 bases, in that order; junction bases with no gene match: 7. The CDR3 covers 14 residues. The CDR3 nucleotides are TGTGCCAGCAGTATAGACAGGGAGTTAAACATTCAGTACTTC. This codes for CASSIDRELNIQYF.

The gene calls are TRBV28 and TRBJ2-2; 11 nucleotides align to TRBD2. This CDR3 comprises 16 residues. V shed 6 bases, J shed 8 bases, and the junction held 11 bases outside the gene matches. The germline CDR1 and CDR2 sequences are MDHEN and SYDVKM. The CDR3 nucleotides read TGTGCCAGCAGGCCCACTAGCGGGAGACTGACGGGGGAGCTGTTTTTT. Protein sequence: CASRPTSGRLTGELFF.

This chain links TRBV28 with TRBJ2-4; 9 positions match TRBD1. The junction had 12 bases not matched to a gene; V was cut back by 1 base and J by 5 bases. This CDR3 comprises 18 residues. In germline, CDR1 is MDHEN, CDR2 SYDVKM. The CDR3, as DNA: TGTGCCAGCAGTTTATTGATCCCCGGGACAGGGTGGCAAAACATTCAGTACTTC. Residues: CASSLLIPGTGWQNIQYF.

The gene calls are TRBV29-1 and TRBJ1-4; 9 nucleotides align to TRBD1. The V gene end was trimmed by 5 bases and the J gene end by 8 bases; junction bases not matched to a gene: 12. Per the germline V gene, CDR1 is SQVTM and CDR2 is ANQGSEA. The CDR3 runs 15 residues. CDR3 region: CSVSRMDRGGEKLFF. In DNA form, the CDR3 reads TGCAGCGTTTCTCGAATGGACAGGGGAGGCGAAAAACTGTTTTTT. Using reference TRBV29-1 and TRBJ1-4 for the parts outside the CDR3, the full variable domain is SAVISQKPSRDICQRGTSLTIQCQVDSQVTMMFWYRQQPGQSLTLIATANQGSEATYESGFVIDKFPISRPNLTFSTLTVSNMSPEDSSIYLCSVSRMDRGGEKLFFGSGTQLSVL.

This clone came up many times. The chain couples TRBV29-1 to TRBJ2-7; 10 bases are a match to TRBD1. Germline CDR1 is SQVTM and CDR2 is ANQGSEA. The ends lost 4 bases at V and 7 bases at J; junction bases unmatched: 10. This CDR3 region has 14 residues. CDR3 nucleotides: TGCAGCGTTGTAGCGTGGACAGGGGGAAATGAGCAGTACTTC. Translation gives CSVVAWTGGNEQYF.

V is TRBV4-1 and J is TRBJ2-3; D gene ambiguous. V gave up 1 base and J gave up 2 bases, with 19 bases separating them. Germline values: CDR1 MGHRA, CDR2 YSYEKL. The CDR3 sequence is 18 residues long. The DNA for the CDR3 is TGCGCCAGCAGCCAAGTCCAGGCCCTTAGTGCGACCACAGATACGCAGTATTTT. It codes for CASSQVQALSATTDTQYF.

The chain combines TRBV27 with TRBJ2-1; 11 nucleotides line up with TRBD2. V was pared by 3 bases and J by 1 base, with 5 bases of the junction left unmatched. The CDR3 sequence is 17 residues long. CDR1 MNHEY and CDR2 SMNVEV come from the germline V gene (reference sequence). The CDR3 region is CASSLDGLAGSYNEQFF. The CDR3 nucleotides are TGTGCCAGCAGTTTGGACGGACTAGCGGGTTCCTACAATGAGCAGTTCTTC.

V usage is TRBV15 and J usage is TRBJ2-1; possibly TRBD1 for D (5 bases). V lost 0 bases, J lost 4 bases, and 19 bases lay in between. Germline CDR1 and CDR2: LNHNV and YYDKDF (reference sequence). CDR3 length: 18 amino acids. The CDR3: CATSRDDDSRSAYNEQFF. The CDR3, as DNA: TGTGCCACCAGCAGAGACGACGACAGTCGATCCGCTTACAATGAGCAGTTCTTC.

This clone has at least ten counts. J is TRBJ1-6 and V is TRBV27; D not resolved. The ends were cut back, 4 bases at V and 10 bases at J, with 11 bases in the middle. Germline loops: CDR1 MNHEY, CDR2 SMNVEV (reference sequence). The CDR3 loop spans 13 amino acids. The CDR3 protein is CASSYYNSSPLHF. The CDR3 region has the DNA TGTGCCAGCAGTTATTATAACTCCTCACCCCTCCACTTT.

The CDR3 sequence is CASSLGDTDYEQYF. CDR3 nucleotide sequence: TGTGCCAGCAGCTTGGGGGACACAGACTACGAGCAGTACTTC. This chain uses TRBV5-6 with TRBJ2-5; D is perhaps TRBD1 (6 bases). Gene TRBJ2-7 matches the end of the DNA better, so the J call may be wrong. Germline CDR1 and CDR2: SGHDT and YYEEEE. This CDR3 region has 14 residues.

V usage is TRBV6-6 and J usage is TRBJ1-1, with D perhaps matching TRBD1 (5 bases). Trimming removed 2 bases from V and 3 bases from J, with 10 bases in between. The CDR3 is made up of 14 amino acids. Germline CDR1 MNHNY, CDR2 SVGAGI (reference sequence). CDR3 sequence (DNA): TGTGCCAGCAGTTACCTGGGGCTGGACACTGAAGCTTTCTTT. This gives the protein CASSYLGLDTEAFF.

This chain connects TRBV6-5 to TRBJ2-5, with D perhaps TRBD2 (5 bases). V lost 2 bases, J lost 1 base, and 11 bases lay in between. Germline V CDR1 and CDR2: MNHEY, SVGAGI. This CDR3 region has 15 residues. CDR3 sequence: CASSYPERPQETQYF. The CDR3 DNA sequence: TGTGCCAGCAGTTACCCTGAGCGGCCCCAAGAGACCCAGTACTTC.

Ten or more counts support this clone. The chain couples TRBV29-1 to TRBJ2-7; tentatively, D is TRBD2 (6 bases). The CDR3 runs to 12 residues. Germline assignment: CDR1 SQVTM and CDR2 ANQGSEA. The V and J ends lost 6 bases and 7 bases respectively, with 16 bases between them. This CDR3 reads CSVLGREREQYF. The CDR3 DNA reads as TGCAGCGTCCTGGGGCGGGAAAGGGAGCAGTACTTC.

To note about this clone: This likely reflects a read error, since a far larger clone is one base away. This chain links TRBV27 with TRBJ2-7; D remains ambiguous. CDR3 length: 13 amino acids. Germline V gene data show CDR1 as MNHEY and CDR2 as SMNVEV (reference sequence). CDR3 protein: CAGSPHPPYEQYF. CDR3 nucleotides: TGTGCCGGCAGTCCGCACCCACCCTACGAGCAGTACTTC.

The chain joins TRBV6-6 to TRBJ2-1; 8 bases fit TRBD1. Germline lookup yields CDR1 MNHNY and CDR2 SVGAGI (reference sequence). After removal of 5 bases from V and 8 bases from J, the junction contained 14 bases not matched to a gene. The CDR3 covers 16 residues. CDR3: CASSPLGGQGSDEQFF. CDR3 DNA: TGTGCCAGCAGTCCACTAGGAGGACAGGGTAGTGATGAGCAGTTCTTC.